These 14 T cell receptor beta chains were all obtained from the same sample, sequenced in a study of early T cells in non-severe SARS-CoV-2 infection. From the 5' RACE reads, TCRdb called clonotypes with MiXCR, one entry per CDR3 protein. The profile shows about 80,000 distinct CDR3 sequences, around 10% of them singletons. Source: whole blood, taken at baseline. The receptors come from an adult who was a healthcare worker with PCR-confirmed SARS-CoV-2 infection or an uninfected control (not recorded which). The donor label of this sample is uncertain.

This clonotype was recorded at least ten times. J is TRBJ1-2 and V is TRBV10-3; 12 bases match TRBD1. The CDR3 contains 14 residues. With V trimmed by 6 bases and J by 5 bases, 4 bases remained unmatched. Germline loops: CDR1 ENHRY, CDR2 SYGVKD. CDR3 loop: CAIRGTGGPYGYTF. In DNA, the CDR3 is TGTGCCATCAGGGGGACAGGGGGCCCATATGGCTACACCTTC.

The chain links TRBV6-6 to TRBJ2-3; perhaps TRBD1 as D (5 bases). The length of the CDR3 is 20 residues. Looked up from germline, CDR1 is MNHNY and CDR2 is SVGAGI (reference sequence). The V end lost 2 bases, the J end lost 0 bases, and 24 bases lay between the germline ends. Here the CDR3 reads CASSYPLTESHSSSTDTQYF. CDR3 sequence (DNA): TGTGCCAGCAGTTACCCCCTGACAGAGAGTCACTCGTCTAGCACAGATACGCAGTATTTT.

This sequence joins TRBV7-9 and TRBJ2-7; 9 bases are a match to TRBD1. The J segment lost 2 bases and the V segment lost 6 bases, leaving 11 bases of the junction unmatched. Germline V gene data show CDR1 as SEHNR and CDR2 as FQNEAQ (reference sequence). This CDR3 spans 16 amino acids. The CDR3 is CASSRGGQGLPYEQYF. In nucleotides, the CDR3 is TGTGCCAGCAGTCGCGGAGGACAGGGGCTGCCCTACGAGCAGTACTTC. The full variable domain, its missing parts supplied by reference TRBV7-9 and TRBJ2-7, is DTGVSQNPRHKITKRGQNVTFRCDPISEHNRLYWYRQTLGQGPEFLTYFQNEAQLEKSRLLSDRFSAERPKGSFSTLEIQRTEQGDSAMYLCASSRGGQGLPYEQYFGPGTRLTVT.

The table lists this clonotype with a few counts. J is TRBJ2-2 and V is TRBV4-3; no clear D. CDR3 length: 16 amino acids. Germline CDR1 and CDR2: LGHNA and YSLEER. Between the trimmed V and J ends, which lost 4 bases and 6 bases, there was a span of 18 bases. The CDR3 loop reads CASSLLSDPEAGELFF. The CDR3 DNA reads as TGCGCCAGCAGCCTCTTGTCGGACCCCGAGGCCGGGGAGCTGTTTTTT.

The chain uses TRBV14 and TRBJ2-7; possible D gene TRBD2, 6 bases. Germline V gene data show CDR1 as SGHDN and CDR2 as FVKESK. The CDR3 runs 15 residues. The ends were cut back, 3 bases at V and 0 bases at J, with 12 bases in the middle. CDR3 nucleotide sequence: TGTGCCAGCAGCCAGGTCGCCGGGGGCTCCTACGAGCAGTACTTC. It codes for CASSQVAGGSYEQYF.

This clonotype was counted at least ten times. V gene TRBV10-3 combines with J gene TRBJ2-5; D is perhaps TRBD1 (5 bases). This CDR3 region has 13 residues. Germline CDR1 ENHRY, CDR2 SYGVKD. Trimming left V 4 bases short and J 1 base short, with 7 bases between. CDR3 sequence: CAISVQGQETQYF. The CDR3 coding sequence is TGTGCCATCAGTGTGCAGGGCCAAGAGACCCAGTACTTC.

In its sample, this clonotype was seen a few times. This chain connects TRBV24-1 to TRBJ2-3, with D perhaps matching TRBD1 (6 bases). The CDR3 consists of 13 residues. Trimming stripped 5 bases from V and 3 bases from J, with 8 bases between. Germline values: CDR1 KGHDR, CDR2 SFDVKD. The CDR3 here is CATSGTGTDTQYF. The CDR3 DNA follows: TGTGCCACCAGTGGTACAGGGACAGATACGCAGTATTTT.

The V call is TRBV20-1, the J call TRBJ2-5; the D gene is possibly TRBD2 (6 bases). The germline CDR1 and CDR2 sequences are DFQATT and SNEGSKA (reference sequence). The CDR3 is 15 residues long. The germline V and J ends were trimmed by 0 bases and 0 bases, with 11 bases remaining between them. CDR3 sequence reads: CSARDQRGNQETQYF. The CDR3 bases are TGCAGTGCTAGAGATCAACGGGGGAACCAAGAGACCCAGTACTTC.

This clonotype was observed a handful of times. This chain connects TRBV7-3 to TRBJ2-2; D unclear. The germline V gene encodes CDR1 SGHTA and CDR2 FQGTGA. The CDR3 is 16 amino acids. Trimming stripped 5 bases from V and 4 bases from J, with 17 bases between. The CDR3, as DNA: TGTGCCAGCAGCCGGTCGGAAGCTAGTATCACCGGGGAGCTGTTTTTT. Translated: CASSRSEASITGELFF.

This chain joins TRBV6-5 and TRBJ1-1; possibly TRBD1 for D (5 bases). The germline V gene has CDR1 MNHEY and CDR2 SVGAGI. With 6 bases removed from V and 11 bases from J, the gap between germline ends came to 16 bases. There are 12 residues in the CDR3. The CDR3 DNA is TGTGCCAGCAGGACGGGGGAGGTAGGGGCTTTCTTT. This gives the protein CASRTGEVGAFF.

This clonotype was picked up many times. The chain has TRBV20-1 and TRBJ2-1, with D unclear. Trimming took off 3 bases at V and 0 bases at J, with 12 bases between the two ends. The germline gives CDR1 DFQATT, CDR2 SNEGSKA (reference sequence). The CDR3 is made up of 15 amino acids. The chain's CDR3 is CSASKVISSYNEQFF. The CDR3 coding sequence is TGCAGTGCTAGTAAAGTAATTAGCTCCTACAATGAGCAGTTCTTC.

This clonotype was seen a few times. The V gene is TRBV10-3, the J gene TRBJ1-1; D remains unclear. This CDR3 spans 13 amino acids. CDR1 is ENHRY and CDR2 is SYGVKD in the germline V gene. The V end lost 8 bases, the J end lost 1 base, and 11 bases lay between the germline ends. CDR3 nucleotides: TGTGCCATCCGCCGGGGTGAGAACACTGAAGCTTTCTTT. Translated, it gives CAIRRGENTEAFF.

Ten or more counts support this clonotype. This chain joins TRBV7-8 and TRBJ2-1; D call uncertain. Per germline, CDR1 SGHVS and CDR2 FQNEAQ. V was cut by 0 bases and J by 9 bases, with 9 bases left in between. CDR3 length equals 13 residues. The CDR3 sequence is CASSLAGRSEQFF. CDR3 DNA sequence: TGTGCCAGCAGCTTAGCCGGGCGAAGTGAGCAGTTCTTC.

The gene calls are TRBV20-1 and TRBJ2-3; D unclear. Germline V gene data show CDR1 as DFQATT and CDR2 as SNEGSKA (reference sequence). Trimming stripped 2 bases from V and 6 bases from J, with 15 bases between. The CDR3 length is 14 residues. DNA for the CDR3: TGCAGTGCTAGATTGGGCGCCACTGGGGATACGCAGTATTTT. This encodes CSARLGATGDTQYF.